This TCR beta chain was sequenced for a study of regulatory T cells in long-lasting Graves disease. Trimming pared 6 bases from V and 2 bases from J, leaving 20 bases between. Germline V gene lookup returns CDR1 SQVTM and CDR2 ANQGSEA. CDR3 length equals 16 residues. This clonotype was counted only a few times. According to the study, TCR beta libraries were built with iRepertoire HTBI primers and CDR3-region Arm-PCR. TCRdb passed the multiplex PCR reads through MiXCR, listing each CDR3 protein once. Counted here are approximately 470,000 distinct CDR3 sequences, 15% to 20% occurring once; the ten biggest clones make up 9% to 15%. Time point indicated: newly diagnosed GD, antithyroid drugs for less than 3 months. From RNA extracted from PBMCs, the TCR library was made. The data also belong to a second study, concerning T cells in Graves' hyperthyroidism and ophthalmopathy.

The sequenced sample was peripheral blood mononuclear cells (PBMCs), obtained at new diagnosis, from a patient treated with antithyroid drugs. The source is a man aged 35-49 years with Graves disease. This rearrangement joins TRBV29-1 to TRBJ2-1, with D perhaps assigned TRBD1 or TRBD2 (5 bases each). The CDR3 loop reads CSVLTLGVPAYNEQFF. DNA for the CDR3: TGCAGCGTGCTTACCCTGGGGGTGCCTGCCTACAATGAGCAGTTCTTC.